The T cell receptor beta chain described here comes from a study of T cell clonality in common variable immunodeficiency. Study findings and constraints: CVID patient heterogeneity limited repertoire-clinical complication correlations.

Patients and controls were mostly of Caucasian heritage. The CDR3 runs 14 residues. CDR1 and CDR2 from the germline V gene are SGHRS and YFSETQ. V was shortened by 0 bases and J by 3 bases, with 9 bases between the two germline ends. The method was immunoSEQ multiplex PCR; TCRdb's version includes in-frame clones alone and lacks a portion of them. This sample shows more than 30,000 clones and no singletons; 4% to 5% rests with the ten largest. This clone has a count of ten or more. Its target is not known. The CDR3 end lies 3 residues beyond the end of the read and is filled in from the germline J gene.

The sequence was collected from a person between 18 and 69 years old in good health. V gene TRBV5-1 combines with J gene TRBJ2-5, with D hard to call. Sequenced: peripheral blood mononuclear cells. The CDR3 region is CASSLVAPKETQYF. The CDR3 bases that were read are TGCGCCAGCAGCTTGGTAGCCCCCAAAGAGACC.